Following are 8 T cell receptor beta chains from one sample sequenced in a study of lymphopenia after photon versus proton radiotherapy. Measured with immunoSEQ multiplex PCR; TCRdb has only the in-frame clones, and not every one. There are tens of thousands of clones in the sample; around four fifths occur only once, and approximately 31% lies in the top ten. Sequenced here: peripheral blood, sampled from a patient treated with photon-based radiotherapy. These TCRs come from a man aged 45 to 65 with gastric cancer.

The CDR3 here is CASRSGQGAADTQYF. The DNA of the CDR3 is TGTGCCAGCAGATCGGGACAGGGAGCTGCAGATACGCAGTATTTT. This chain joins TRBV6-1 and TRBJ2-3; TRBD1 matches at 9 bases. CDR3 length: 15 residues. CDR1 is MNHNS and CDR2 is SASEGT in the germline V gene. After removal of 6 bases from V and 4 bases from J, the junction contained 8 bases not matched to a gene.

This clone has just a few counts. The chain couples TRBV5-1 to TRBJ2-7; perhaps TRBD1 as D (6 bases). V gave up 0 bases and J gave up 3 bases, with 13 bases separating them. The CDR3 runs 15 residues. In germline, CDR1 is SGHRS, CDR2 YFSETQ. In DNA, the CDR3 is TGCGCCAGCAGCTTGGGACAGGTGGGGATCTACGAGCAGTACTTC. The encoded protein is CASSLGQVGIYEQYF.

The chain is built from TRBV27 and TRBJ2-2; a weak D match, TRBD2 (6 bases). Trimming shortened V by 2 bases and J by 6 bases, and 13 bases separated the two germline ends. CDR3 length: 15 amino acids. Germline values: CDR1 MNHEY, CDR2 SMNVEV (reference sequence). CDR3 region: CASSLMAASAGELFF. The CDR3 DNA reads as TGTGCCAGCAGTTTAATGGCGGCTAGCGCCGGGGAGCTGTTTTTT.

The genes are TRBV6-6 and TRBJ2-7; D is unresolved. The V and J ends lost 7 bases and 5 bases respectively, with 12 bases between them. The CDR3 extends over 12 amino acids. From germline, CDR1 is MNHNY and CDR2 SVGAGI (reference sequence). CDR3 DNA: TGTGCCAGCAACACGGGCGGCGACGAGCAGTACTTC. As protein: CASNTGGDEQYF.

J is TRBJ2-2 and V is TRBV2; TRBD1 might be the D (6 bases). V was pared by 4 bases and J by 3 bases, with 12 bases between. The CDR3 extends over 15 amino acids. CDR1 is SNHLY and CDR2 is FYNNEI in the germline V gene. The CDR3 nucleotides read TGTGCCAGCAGTGTACAGGGAAGGGACACCGGGGAGCTGTTTTTT. Translation: CASSVQGRDTGELFF. The entire variable domain, with the rest obtained from reference TRBV2 and TRBJ2-2, is as follows: EPEVTQTPSHQVTQMGQEVILRCVPISNHLYFYWYRQILGQKVEFLVSFYNNEISEKSEIFDDQFSVERPDGSNFTLKIRSTKLEDSAMYFCASSVQGRDTGELFFGEGSRLTVL.

The chain recombines TRBV27 with TRBJ2-3; no reliable D call. Trimming took 5 bases from V and 3 from J, leaving 6 bases between them. From germline, CDR1 is MNHEY and CDR2 SMNVEV (reference sequence). CDR3 length: 12 amino acids. CDR3 amino acids: CASSPQTDTQYF. In DNA form, the CDR3 reads TGTGCCAGCAGTCCGCAAACAGATACGCAGTATTTT.

The chain recombines TRBV19 with TRBJ2-3; weak D call: TRBD1 (7 bases). Trimming stripped 5 bases from V and 3 bases from J, with 18 bases between. The CDR3 sequence is 16 residues long. Germline V CDR1 and CDR2: LNHDA, SQIVND (reference sequence). CDR3 nucleotide sequence: TGTGCCAGTAGTTCCCTAGACAGGGCGGGGACAGATACGCAGTATTTT. Its translation is CASSSLDRAGTDTQYF.

V and J are TRBV7-2 and TRBJ2-7; D might be TRBD2 (5 bases). CDR1 is SGHTA and CDR2 is FQGNSA in the germline V gene. Trimming removed 5 bases from V and 7 bases from J, with 15 bases in between. There are 13 residues in the CDR3. CDR3: CASSPGNPGEQYF. In nucleotides, the CDR3 is TGTGCCAGCAGCCCCGGGAACCCAGGAGAGCAGTACTTC. Drawing the rest from reference TRBV7-2 and TRBJ2-7, the complete variable domain is GAGVSQSPSNKVTEKGKDVELRCDPISGHTALYWYRQSLGQGLEFLIYFQGNSAPDKSGLPSDRFSAERTGGSVSTLTIQRTQQEDSAVYLCASSPGNPGEQYFGPGTRLTVT.